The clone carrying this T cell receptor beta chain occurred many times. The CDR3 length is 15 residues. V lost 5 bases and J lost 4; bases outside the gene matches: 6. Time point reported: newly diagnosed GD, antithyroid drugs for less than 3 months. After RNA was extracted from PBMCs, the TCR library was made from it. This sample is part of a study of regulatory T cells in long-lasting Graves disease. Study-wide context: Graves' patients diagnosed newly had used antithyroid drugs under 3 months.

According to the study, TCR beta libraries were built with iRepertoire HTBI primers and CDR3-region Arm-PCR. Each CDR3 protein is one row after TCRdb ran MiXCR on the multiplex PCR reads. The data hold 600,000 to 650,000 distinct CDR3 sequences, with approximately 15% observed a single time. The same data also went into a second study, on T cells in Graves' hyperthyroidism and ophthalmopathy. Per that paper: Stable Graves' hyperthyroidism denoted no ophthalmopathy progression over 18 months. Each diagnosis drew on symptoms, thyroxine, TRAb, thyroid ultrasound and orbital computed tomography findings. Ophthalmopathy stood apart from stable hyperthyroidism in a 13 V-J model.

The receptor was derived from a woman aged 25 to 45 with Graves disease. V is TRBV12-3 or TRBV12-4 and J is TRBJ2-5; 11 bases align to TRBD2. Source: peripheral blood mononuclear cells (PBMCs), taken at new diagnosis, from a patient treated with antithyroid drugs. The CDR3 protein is CASSPSGRPRETQYF. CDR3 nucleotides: TGTGCCAGCAGTCCTAGCGGGAGGCCTCGAGAGACCCAGTACTTC.